This T cell receptor (beta chain) was observed in a study of blood T cell repertoires in COVID-19. Study context: Sites in the United States, Italy and Spain provided acute and convalescent COVID-19 samples. From T cells, B-cell-depleted T cells, or PBMCs came the material, which was cDNA or gDNA.

Authors' processing steps: By means of reference gene primer amplification, nucleated cell counts were estimated. The table came from immunoSEQ multiplex PCR; TCRdb's copy has only in-frame clones and leaves some out. That table is the source of V, J and clone size, and D and trimming were worked out from the DNA. Of some 200,000 clones in the sample, 65% to 90% are singletons; the top ten hold about 6%. The CDR3 length is 13 residues. Trimming stripped 8 bases from V and 3 bases from J, with 14 bases between. Germline V gene lookup returns CDR1 ENHRY and CDR2 SYGVKD. The sample holds one count of this clone.

Source material: peripheral blood. The receptor's source is a man aged 80 or over with acute or convalescent COVID-19. This chain joins TRBV10-3 and TRBJ2-7; maybe TRBD1 (6 bases). In DNA, the CDR3 is TGTGCCATCCGGGCAGGGGTAGACTACGAGCAGTACTTC. Its protein is CAIRAGVDYEQYF.